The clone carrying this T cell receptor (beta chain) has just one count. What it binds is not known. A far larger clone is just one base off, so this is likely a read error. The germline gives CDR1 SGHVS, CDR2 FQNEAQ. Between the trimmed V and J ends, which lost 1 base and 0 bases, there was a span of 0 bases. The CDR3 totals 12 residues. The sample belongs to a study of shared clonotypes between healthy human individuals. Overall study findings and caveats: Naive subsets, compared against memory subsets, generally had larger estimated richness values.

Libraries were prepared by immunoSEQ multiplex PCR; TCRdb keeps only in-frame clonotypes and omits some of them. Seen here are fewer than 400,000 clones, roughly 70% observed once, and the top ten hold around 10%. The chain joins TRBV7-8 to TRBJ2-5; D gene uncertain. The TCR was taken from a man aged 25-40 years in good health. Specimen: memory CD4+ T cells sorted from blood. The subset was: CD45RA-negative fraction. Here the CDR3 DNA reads TGTGCCAGCAGCTTAGACCAAGAGACCCAGTACTTC. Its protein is CASSLDQETQYF.